This T cell receptor beta chain was found in a study of T cell repertoires in cytomegalovirus infection. This clonotype was detected ten times or more. CDR3 length equals 16 residues. The germline gives CDR1 MNHEY, CDR2 SVGAGI. V dropped 0 bases and J dropped 2; count of bases not matched to a gene: 4. TCRdb reprocessed the reads via MiXCR and lists one record per CDR3 protein. The top ten hold approximately 2.3% of the sample, which has some 300,000 distinct CDR3 sequences, about 9.1% seen once. The source of this sequence is a human donor in good health (CMV status not recorded). Some clones in this sample may be carry-over from other donors' samples. What was sequenced was PBMCs. V gene TRBV6-5 combines with J gene TRBJ1-2, with 9 nucleotides matching TRBD1. The CDR3 DNA reads as TGTGCCAGCAGTTACTCGGGCACAGGGGGCAACTATGGCTACACCTTC. Translation: CASSYSGTGGNYGYTF.